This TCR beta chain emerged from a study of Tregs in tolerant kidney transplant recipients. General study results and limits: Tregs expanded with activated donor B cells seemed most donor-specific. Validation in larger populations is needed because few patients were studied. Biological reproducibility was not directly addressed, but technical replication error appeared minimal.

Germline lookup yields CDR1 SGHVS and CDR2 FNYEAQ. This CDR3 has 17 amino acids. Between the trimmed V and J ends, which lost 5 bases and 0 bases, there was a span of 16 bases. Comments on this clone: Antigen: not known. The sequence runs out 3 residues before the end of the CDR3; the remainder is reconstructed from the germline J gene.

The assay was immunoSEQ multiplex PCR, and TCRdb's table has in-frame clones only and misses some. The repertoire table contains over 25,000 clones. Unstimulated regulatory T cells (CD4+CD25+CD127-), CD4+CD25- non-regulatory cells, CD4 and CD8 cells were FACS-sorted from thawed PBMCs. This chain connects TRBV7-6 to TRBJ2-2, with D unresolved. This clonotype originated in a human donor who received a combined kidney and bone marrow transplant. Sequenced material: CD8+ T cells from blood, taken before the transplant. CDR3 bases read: TGTGCCAGCAGCAGCGTTCGGCACCGCGCGAACACCGGGGAG. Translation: CASSSVRHRANTGE. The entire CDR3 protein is CASSSVRHRANTGELFF.